The T cell receptor beta chain described here comes from a study of identical twins. Only healthy Caucasians were included as donors. The germline V gene has CDR1 SEHNR and CDR2 FQNEAQ (reference sequence). V gave up 5 bases and J gave up 1 base, with 5 bases separating them. This CDR3 is 13 amino acids long. Study-level results: Out-of-frame TCR alpha sharing in monozygotic twins exceeded recombination model predictions. Insertions were reduced in abundant cord blood beta clonotypes but not in memory repertoires. The authors drew conclusions from cross-sectional statistical analysis rather than following the same donors.

This clonotype was seen at least ten times. The target antigen is unknown. MiXCR, applied by TCRdb to the 5' RACE reads, yields one record per CDR3 protein. The sample records a few hundred thousand distinct CDR3 sequences, over 8.5% being singletons. This sample also belongs to another study, concerning yellow fever vaccine responses in identical twins.

The V call is TRBV7-9, the J call TRBJ2-2; D is ambiguous. The clonotype was recovered from a woman under 30 in good health. The source material was PBMCs. Written as DNA, the CDR3 is TGTGCCAGCAGCCATAAGAACACCGGGGAGCTGTTTTTT. Amino acid sequence: CASSHKNTGELFF.